This is a list of T cell receptor beta chains from one sample in a study of early T cells in non-severe SARS-CoV-2 infection. TCRdb used MiXCR to reprocess the 5' RACE reads, holding one entry per CDR3 protein. The table shows 60,000 to 70,000 distinct CDR3 sequences, with around 9% occurring only once. Specimen: whole blood. These TCRs come from an adult who was a healthcare worker with PCR-confirmed SARS-CoV-2 infection or an uninfected control (not recorded which). CDR3s leave out the opening cysteine and the closing phenylalanine or tryptophan. D genes are given only for firm matches.

. TRBV5-4 ASSLGGRQNTGELF
. TRBV2 ASRVDRRGDNEQF
TRBD1 TRBV5-1 ASSLRQGQETQY
TRBD1 TRBV5-5 ASSLADRGVTEAF
. TRBV7-8 ASSPSRVAGGRNSPLH
. TRBV11-3 ASSPRGYNEQF
. TRBV6-1 ASGETGLGQY
TRBD1 TRBV5-8 ASSFPGQPQETQY
TRBD2 TRBV7-8 ASSLGLTPNTGELF
TRBD2 TRBV9 ASSVLAGGSSYNEQF
. TRBV7-2 ASSIDRIDTGELF
TRBD1 TRBV29-1 SVTTGTDTQY
TRBD1 TRBV11-2 ANSSDRDGYNEQF
. TRBV4-2 ASSPGGPSGNTIY
TRBD2 TRBV20-1 SARDLRSPGLAGETEQY
. TRBV9 ASSSGRWGSRYNEQF
TRBD1 TRBV20-1 SARQGDYYGYT
TRBD1 TRBV5-1 ASSPGTGGSYEQY
. TRBV5-1 ASQPGLNTEAF
. TRBV12-3/TRBV12-4 ASSLALSGAQH
. TRBV7-9 ASSTLINNPNEKLF
. TRBV5-4 ASSPDPSSYNEQF
TRBD1 TRBV6-1 ASRPGQKIRSYNEQF
. TRBV7-3 ASSLSRGGRDTQY
TRBD1 TRBV5-1 ASSPGQGEQPQH
. TRBV20-1 SAALQETQY
. TRBV10-3 AISSPDSSGNTIY
. TRBV7-2 ASSLNRDHYGYT
TRBD2 TRBV12-3/TRBV12-4 ASSLGLAGLNEQF
. TRBV20-1 SAREGATTGELF
. TRBV28 ASSVRDGSSYEQY
. TRBV19 ASSSTRGRQETQY
. TRBV15 ATSTFRGGENQPQH
TRBD1 TRBV19 ASSLGQGFQETQY
TRBD2 TRBV6-2/TRBV6-3 ASLRAGTTNEQF
. TRBV27 ASTIKGAF
. TRBV2 ASSQDGPNQPQH
TRBD1 TRBV20-1 SARAGTGAEKLF
TRBD2 TRBV5-1 ASSAGGEETQY
. TRBV18 ASYGGTGELF
. TRBV5-1 ASSWDGIGTGELF
. TRBV20-1 SAREDHYNEQF
. TRBV11-3 ASSLGRLNEQF
. TRBV11-3 ASSLESSGELF
. TRBV25-1 ASSPQGSGQPQH
. TRBV29-1 SVVDIQEGAEAF
. TRBV6-5 ASSPGGEQF
TRBD1 TRBV29-1 SGLQGAETQY
. TRBV29-1 SVARESTDTQY
TRBD2 TRBV30 AWTRLANTGELF
TRBD1 TRBV9 ASSVERQGGSPLH
TRBD1 TRBV20-1 SATQTGELSPLH
TRBD1 TRBV12-3/TRBV12-4 ASSAPYRGWVTEAF
TRBD1 TRBV5-6 ASSLVGDRGAGELF
TRBD1 TRBV29-1 SVYRGQSTDTQY
TRBD2 TRBV20-1 SANSGRDYNEQF
. TRBV7-8 ASSLVSEKLF
. TRBV18 ASSPPLGDTEAF
. TRBV4-1 ASSQDWAGNQPQH
. TRBV11-2 ASSFLGSYEQY